These 15 T cell receptor beta chains were sequenced from one sample in a study of blood T cell repertoires in COVID-19. Data came from immunoSEQ multiplex PCR; TCRdb stores just in-frame clones and leaves some out. The table includes 250,000 or so clones, 83% detected once. The sequenced sample consisted of peripheral blood. All receptors derive from a human donor in a cohort sampled during active COVID-19.

This clone was observed a single time. The rearrangement uses TRBV9 and TRBJ2-1; 10 bases align to TRBD2. CDR1 is SGDLS and CDR2 is YYNGEE in the germline V gene. The CDR3 sequence is 17 residues long. Losses at the gene ends were 0 bases for V and 3 bases for J; bases not matched to a gene: 6. CDR3 DNA: TGTGCCAGCAGCGTAGGAAGCGGGGGGGCAAACTACAATGAGCAGTTCTTC. As protein: CASSVGSGGANYNEQFF.

The rearrangement uses TRBV7-9 and TRBJ1-1; TRBD1 is a possible D gene (6 bases). The germline V and J ends were trimmed by 0 bases and 1 base, with 9 bases remaining between them. The CDR3 has 15 amino acids. CDR1 is SEHNR, CDR2 FQNEAQ, per germline (reference sequence). The CDR3 DNA is TGTGCCAGCAGCTTAGCCTGGACAGAGAACACTGAAGCTTTCTTT. Its translation is CASSLAWTENTEAFF.

The chain employs TRBV7-6 and TRBJ2-2; a possible D gene is TRBD2 (7 bases). The CDR3 extends over 14 amino acids. CDR1 is SGHVS and CDR2 is FNYEAQ in the germline V gene. V lost 5 bases, J lost 6 bases, and 13 bases lay in between. In DNA, the CDR3 is TGTGCCAGCAGCCGGACTAGACAGGCCGGGGAGCTGTTTTTT. Translated, it gives CASSRTRQAGELFF.

The chain has TRBV6-5 and TRBJ1-1; D might be TRBD1 (6 bases). V lost 10 bases, J lost 2 bases, and 20 bases lay in between. The CDR3 loop spans 15 amino acids. The V gene's germline CDR1 is MNHEY and CDR2 SVGAGI. CDR3 sequence: CATFVTGKKNTEAFF. As DNA, the CDR3 is TGTGCCACTTTCGTAACAGGGAAAAAAAACACTGAAGCTTTCTTT.

The chain has TRBV14 and TRBJ2-3; TRBD2 matches 7 bases. Trimming removed 0 bases from V and 5 bases from J; junction bases left unmatched: 14. The length of the CDR3 is 18 residues. Germline assignment: CDR1 SGHDN and CDR2 FVKESK. The CDR3 nucleotides read TGTGCCAGCAGCCAAGAACCCTTGACTAGCCGGAGAATAGATACGCAGTATTTT. It encodes CASSQEPLTSRRIDTQYF.

This chain joins TRBV29-1 and TRBJ1-4, with D possibly being TRBD1 (5 bases). The CDR3 has 12 amino acids. The germline V gene has CDR1 SQVTM and CDR2 ANQGSEA. Trimming removed 7 bases from V and 3 bases from J, with 9 bases in between. The CDR3 sequence is CSGREANEKLFF. Here the CDR3 DNA reads TGCAGCGGCAGGGAGGCTAATGAAAAACTGTTTTTT.

As DNA, the CDR3 is TGCGCCAGCAGCTTGATGGGGGGCCAAGAGACCCAGTACTTC. Protein: CASSLMGGQETQYF. The V call is TRBV5-1, the J call TRBJ2-5; possible D gene TRBD2, 6 bases. CDR1 and CDR2 from the germline V gene are SGHRS and YFSETQ. This CDR3 has 14 residues. Trimming removed 1 base at V and 1 base at J, with 8 bases between.

The DNA for the CDR3 is TGTGCCAGCAGCTTGGATAATGGAGGGGCTATTCAAGAGACCCAGTACTTC. Its translation is CASSLDNGGAIQETQYF. The chain couples TRBV5-8 to TRBJ2-5; a weak D match, TRBD2 (6 bases). From germline, CDR1 is SGHTS and CDR2 YDEGEE. The CDR3 runs to 17 residues. The V and J ends lost 0 bases and 2 bases respectively, with 17 bases between them.

CDR3 DNA sequence: TGTGCCATCAGTGAGGACAACAGGGAGCTCAGCTCAGATACGCAGTATTTT. Its protein is CAISEDNRELSSDTQYF. This chain links TRBV10-3 with TRBJ2-3; D perhaps matches TRBD1 (6 bases). The CDR3 has 17 amino acids. Trimming took 2 bases from V and 4 from J, leaving 19 bases between them. Germline values: CDR1 ENHRY, CDR2 SYGVKD.

The rearrangement uses TRBV5-5 and TRBJ2-3, with TRBD1 matching 10 bases. Trimming cost V 4 bases and J 6 bases; bases outside gene matches: 8. Germline V gene lookup returns CDR1 SGHKS and CDR2 YYEKEE (reference sequence). There are 15 residues in the CDR3. CDR3: CASSPDRGLGDTQYF. The CDR3 DNA is TGTGCCAGCAGCCCCGACAGGGGGCTTGGGGATACGCAGTATTTT.

The chain joins TRBV19 to TRBJ2-5, with a tentative D call TRBD1 (5 bases). Germline lookup yields CDR1 LNHDA and CDR2 SQIVND (reference sequence). Between the trimmed V and J ends, which lost 4 bases and 1 base, there was a span of 7 bases. This CDR3 has 13 amino acids. CDR3 sequence (DNA): TGTGCCAGTAGTAGGGGCGCCCAAGAGACCCAGTACTTC. Its protein is CASSRGAQETQYF.

This rearrangement joins TRBV7-2 to TRBJ2-7; 8 positions match TRBD1. Germline V lookup: CDR1 SGHTA, CDR2 FQGNSA. This CDR3 contains 13 residues. Germline trimming cut 6 bases from V and 6 bases from J; bases unmatched to any gene: 7. CDR3 sequence reads: CASRLSQGAEQYF. CDR3 sequence (DNA): TGTGCCAGCAGATTATCCCAGGGGGCCGAGCAGTACTTC.

This chain uses TRBV7-2 with TRBJ1-5; D not certain. Germline CDR1 and CDR2: SGHTA and FQGNSA. The CDR3 spans 12 residues. V lost 5 bases, J lost 9 bases, and 11 bases lay in between. The CDR3 loop is CASSLAGGPQHF. Written as DNA, the CDR3 is TGTGCCAGCAGCCTTGCCGGTGGGCCCCAGCATTTT.

The rearrangement joins TRBV5-1 to TRBJ2-2; D possibly corresponds to TRBD1 (5 bases). With 0 bases removed from V and 5 bases from J, the gap between germline ends came to 11 bases. Germline loops: CDR1 SGHRS, CDR2 YFSETQ. There are 15 residues in the CDR3. The CDR3: CASSLAVRVTGELFF. DNA for the CDR3: TGCGCCAGCAGCTTGGCGGTCAGGGTAACCGGGGAGCTGTTTTTT.

The rearrangement links TRBV5-1 to TRBJ2-7; TRBD2 is a possible D gene (5 bases). Per germline, CDR1 SGHRS and CDR2 YFSETQ. The germline V and J ends were trimmed by 3 bases and 7 bases, with 17 bases remaining between them. The CDR3 spans 14 residues. DNA of the CDR3: TGCGCCAGCAGCTCGGGGTCCAGCCTCTGGGAGCAGTACTTC. Amino acid sequence: CASSSGSSLWEQYF. Looking up the rest from reference TRBV5-1 and TRBJ2-7 gives the full variable domain: KAGVTQTPRYLIKTRGQQVTLSCSPISGHRSVSWYQQTPGQGLQFLFEYFSETQRNKGNFPGRFSGRQFSNSRSEMNVSTLELGDSALYLCASSSGSSLWEQYFGPGTRLTVT.